This T cell receptor (beta chain) was captured in a study of T cell changes during pregnancy in multiple sclerosis. J gave up 8 bases and V 3 bases, and 21 bases lay outside the gene matches. The CDR3 runs 17 residues. Germline-derived CDR1 and CDR2 are GTSNPN and SVGIG (reference sequence). TCRdb's copy holds only in-frame clones and misses some; the assay was immunoSEQ multiplex PCR. The profile shows fewer than 110,000 clones, 91% of them singletons. The sequence was collected from a female donor with multiple sclerosis, enrolled in a pregnancy study. The material sequenced was peripheral blood, taken in the second trimester of pregnancy. This chain links TRBV30 with TRBJ1-2; 7 bases are a match to TRBD1. CDR3 loop: CAWSPGTVLTIGGGYTF. In DNA, the CDR3 is TGTGCCTGGAGCCCCGGGACAGTCTTAACTATAGGAGGGGGCTACACCTTC.